The next 23 T cell receptor beta chains were all read from a single sample in a study of blood T cell repertoires in COVID-19. The data were produced by immunoSEQ multiplex PCR, yet TCRdb's version contains in-frame clones alone and is incomplete. Of about 270,000 clones in the sample, 80% to 85% were seen once. Sequenced: peripheral blood. The receptors come from a woman in her sixties or seventies with active or convalescent COVID-19.

The chain employs TRBV9 and TRBJ1-4, with TRBD1 identical over 7 bases. The CDR3 loop spans 14 amino acids. V shed 0 bases, J shed 8 bases, and the junction held 4 bases outside the gene matches. Germline V gives CDR1 SGDLS, CDR2 YYNGEE. The CDR3 loop is CASSVDAGGEKLFF. CDR3 bases: TGTGCCAGCAGCGTAGATGCAGGGGGAGAAAAACTGTTTTTT.

The rearrangement uses TRBV15 and TRBJ2-1; 7 bases match TRBD2. With V trimmed by 1 base and J by 9 bases, 6 bases remained unmatched. Germline values: CDR1 LNHNV, CDR2 YYDKDF (reference sequence). This CDR3 has 14 residues. The CDR3 region is CATSRGVGGTEQFF. The CDR3, as DNA: TGTGCCACCAGCAGAGGAGTGGGAGGGACTGAGCAGTTCTTC.

J is TRBJ1-2 and V is TRBV18; 7 bases align to TRBD1. The CDR3 consists of 14 residues. Per germline, CDR1 KGHSH and CDR2 LQKENI. After removal of 3 bases from V and 8 bases from J, the junction contained 9 bases not matched to a gene. CDR3 sequence: CASSPGTARRGYTF. CDR3 sequence (DNA): TGTGCCAGCTCACCCGGGACAGCAAGACGCGGCTACACCTTC.

The chain is built from TRBV12-5 and TRBJ2-7, with unresolved D. Germline assignment: CDR1 LGHNT and CDR2 FRNRAP. The CDR3 totals 11 residues. With 1 base removed from V and 6 bases from J, the gap between germline ends came to 4 bases. The DNA of the CDR3 is TGTGCTAGTGGTTTGGGCGCCGAGCAGTACTTC. Translating gives CASGLGAEQYF.

This chain connects TRBV7-8 to TRBJ2-7; a weak D match, TRBD2 (7 bases). V lost 4 bases and J 2 bases, leaving 15 bases between the germline ends. CDR1 and CDR2 (germline): SGHVS, FQNEAQ. The CDR3 extends over 15 amino acids. CDR3 sequence reads: CASSYSGGQTYEQYF. The CDR3 nucleotides read TGTGCCAGCAGCTACTCCGGGGGGCAGACCTACGAGCAGTACTTC.

The rearrangement links TRBV2 to TRBJ2-3, with 8 bases matching TRBD2. V trimming: 4 bases; J trimming: 5 bases; junction bases outside the gene matches: 8. Germline CDR1 reads SNHLY; CDR2 reads FYNNEI. The length of the CDR3 is 15 residues. The CDR3 DNA reads TGTGCCAGCAGTGGGTCGGGGGGGGCCGGAGATACGCAGTATTTT. This gives the protein CASSGSGGAGDTQYF.

This clone was counted once. This chain connects TRBV11-2 to TRBJ2-7, with D possibly matching TRBD1 (5 bases). Germline CDR1 SGHAT, CDR2 FQNNGV. Trimming took off 2 bases at V and 6 bases at J, with 8 bases between the two ends. This CDR3 has 12 amino acids. In DNA, the CDR3 is TGTGCCAGCAGCTTACAGGGTTTCGAGCAGTACTTC. It yields the protein CASSLQGFEQYF.

The rearrangement uses TRBV10-2 and TRBJ1-2; TRBD1 is a possible D gene (6 bases). CDR1 is WSHSY and CDR2 is SAAADI in the germline V gene. The V gene lost 2 bases and the J gene lost 6 bases, with 10 bases spanning the gap. This CDR3 has 13 residues. The CDR3 spells CASSESTGNGYTF. CDR3 nucleotide sequence: TGCGCCAGCAGTGAGAGCACAGGGAATGGCTACACCTTC.

This chain connects TRBV6-5 to TRBJ1-1; the D is unclear. With 4 bases removed from V and 10 bases from J, the gap between germline ends came to 10 bases. Germline CDR1 MNHEY, CDR2 SVGAGI. The length of the CDR3 is 11 residues. CDR3 DNA: TGTGCCAGCAGTTCCCGGGGTGCAGCTTTCTTT. Its protein product is CASSSRGAAFF.

This clone was detected a few times. This chain joins TRBV4-2 and TRBJ2-1; D remains unclear. This CDR3 comprises 16 residues. V was clipped by 0 bases and J by 4 bases, with 13 bases between them. Germline-derived CDR1 and CDR2 are LGHNA and YNFKEQ. CDR3 in amino acids: CASSQDGLASYNEQFF. DNA for the CDR3: TGTGCCAGCAGCCAAGACGGGTTAGCAAGTTACAATGAGCAGTTCTTC.

The chain uses TRBV4-1 and TRBJ2-1; D is possibly TRBD1 (5 bases). Germline CDR1 reads MGHRA; CDR2 reads YSYEKL. The CDR3 is 15 residues long. V lost 0 bases, J lost 8 bases, and 14 bases lay in between. As DNA, the CDR3 is TGCGCCAGCAGCCAAGAGGGGTCGTTAGGGGATGAGCAGTTCTTC. Translation gives CASSQEGSLGDEQFF.

The V call is TRBV10-3, the J call TRBJ2-7, with 8 nucleotides matching TRBD1. The CDR3 sequence is 13 residues long. Germline CDR1 and CDR2: ENHRY and SYGVKD. V was pared by 6 bases and J by 5 bases, with 6 bases of the junction left unmatched. The CDR3 here is CAISPGQGHEQYF. In nucleotides, the CDR3 is TGTGCCATCAGCCCAGGACAGGGCCACGAGCAGTACTTC.

V is TRBV27 and J is TRBJ1-6, with a tentative D call TRBD1 (5 bases). The V gene lost 2 bases and the J gene lost 7 bases, with 15 bases spanning the gap. CDR3 length: 16 amino acids. Germline assignment: CDR1 MNHEY and CDR2 SMNVEV (reference sequence). The DNA for the CDR3 is TGTGCCAGCAGTTTAAATGGGGCAGGAGGGAATTCACCCCTCCACTTT. The encoded protein is CASSLNGAGGNSPLHF.

The gene calls are TRBV19 and TRBJ1-2; tentative D call: TRBD1 (6 bases). The CDR3 spans 14 residues. The germline V gene encodes CDR1 LNHDA and CDR2 SQIVND (reference sequence). V was trimmed by 6 bases and J by 4 bases, leaving 15 bases between them. The CDR3 DNA reads as TGTGCCAGTAGCTTCGGGGGGCCCGGCTATGGCTACACCTTC. Residues: CASSFGGPGYGYTF.

This rearrangement joins TRBV3-1 (or the pseudogene TRBV3-2) to TRBJ2-5; the D gene is possibly TRBD1 (5 bases). The CDR3 consists of 15 residues. Trimming removed 1 base at V and 5 bases at J, with 14 bases between. CDR1 LGHDT and CDR2 YNNKEL come from the germline V gene (reference sequence). For the CDR3, the DNA is TGTGCCAGCAGCCAAGGACGGTCATACAGGGAGACCCAGTACTTC. Amino acids: CASSQGRSYRETQYF.

The gene calls are TRBV4-3 and TRBJ1-2; D remains ambiguous. The CDR3 is 19 residues long. Trimming pared 1 base from V and 2 bases from J, leaving 23 bases between. The germline V gene has CDR1 LGHNA and CDR2 YSLEER. The CDR3 DNA is TGCGCCAGCAGCCAAGGCGGGAGAACCCGATTTAGGACCAACTATGGCTACACCTTC. This encodes CASSQGGRTRFRTNYGYTF.

This sequence joins TRBV19 and TRBJ2-3; TRBD1 is a possible D gene (6 bases). CDR3 length: 13 residues. From germline, CDR1 is LNHDA and CDR2 SQIVND (reference sequence). V shed 6 bases and J shed 3 bases, with 10 bases lying between them. CDR3 sequence reads: CASSGQLTDTQYF. The CDR3 DNA reads as TGTGCCAGTAGCGGACAGTTAACAGATACGCAGTATTTT.

For this clone: A read error may produce the germline difference seen at one junction end. The V gene is TRBV7-7, the J gene TRBJ2-5, with a weak D call TRBD1 (5 bases). The germline V gene encodes CDR1 SSHAT and CDR2 FNYEAQ (reference sequence). CDR3 length: 13 amino acids. CDR3 DNA sequence: TGTGCTAGCAGCACCAGGGTCCATAAGACCCAGTACTTC. Translation: CASSTRVHKTQYF.

This clone was detected a few times. The rearrangement uses TRBV9 and TRBJ2-3; possibly TRBD1 for D (6 bases). Germline lookup yields CDR1 SGDLS and CDR2 YYNGEE. Trimming took 2 bases from V and 6 from J, leaving 10 bases between them. There are 13 residues in the CDR3. In DNA form, the CDR3 reads TGTGCCAGCAGCGTCGGAACAGGGGATACGCAGTATTTT. This encodes CASSVGTGDTQYF.

This clone showed up many times. J is TRBJ2-1 and V is TRBV9; 9 bases are a match to TRBD2. Germline-derived CDR1 and CDR2 are SGDLS and YYNGEE. The CDR3 has 16 residues. V trimming: 4 bases; J trimming: 6 bases; junction bases outside the gene matches: 11. The CDR3 DNA reads as TGTGCCAGCAGCCCCCTGGCGGGGGGGCGAAGCAATGAGCAGTTCTTC. Its protein product is CASSPLAGGRSNEQFF. The full variable domain, its missing parts supplied by reference TRBV9 and TRBJ2-1, is DSGVTQTPKHLITATGQRVTLRCSPRSGDLSVYWYQQSLDQGLQFLIQYYNGEERAKGNILERFSAQQFPDLHSELNLSSLELGDSALYFCASSPLAGGRSNEQFFGPGTRLTVL.

Concerning this clone: Other DNA sequences of this sample code for an identical CDR3. The V gene is TRBV25-1, the J gene TRBJ2-7, with D unclear. Germline V gene sequence: CDR1 MGHDK, CDR2 SYGVNS. The length of the CDR3 is 13 residues. V was trimmed by 1 base and J by 1 base, leaving 5 bases between them. CDR3 nucleotides: TGTGCCAGCAGTGAATTATCTTCCTACGAGCAGTACTTC. Residues: CASSELSSYEQYF.

The rearrangement joins TRBV28 to TRBJ1-6; 8 bases agree with TRBD1. The V gene end was trimmed by 2 bases and the J gene end by 7 bases; junction bases not matched to a gene: 7. The CDR3 is 16 residues long. Germline-derived CDR1 and CDR2 are MDHEN and SYDVKM. CDR3 amino acids: CASSLPRGQVNSPLHF. The CDR3 bases are TGTGCCAGCAGTTTACCTAGGGGACAGGTCAATTCACCCCTCCACTTT.

The J gene is TRBJ1-1, the V gene TRBV5-1; 7 bases fit TRBD1. This CDR3 has 16 amino acids. Per the germline V gene, CDR1 is SGHRS and CDR2 is YFSETQ. With 4 bases clipped from V and 1 base from J, the junction kept 10 bases outside the gene matches. The CDR3 nucleotides read TGCGCCAGCAGCCTCGATGGGACAGCATCGAACACTGAAGCTTTCTTT. The encoded protein is CASSLDGTASNTEAFF.